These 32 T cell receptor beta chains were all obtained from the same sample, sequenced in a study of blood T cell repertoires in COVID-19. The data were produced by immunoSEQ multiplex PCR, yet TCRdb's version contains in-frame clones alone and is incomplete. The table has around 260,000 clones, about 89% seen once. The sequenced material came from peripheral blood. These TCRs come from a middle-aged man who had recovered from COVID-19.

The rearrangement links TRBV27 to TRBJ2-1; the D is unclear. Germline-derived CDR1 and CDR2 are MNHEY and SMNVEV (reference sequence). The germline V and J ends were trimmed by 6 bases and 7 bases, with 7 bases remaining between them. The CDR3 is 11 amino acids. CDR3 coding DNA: TGTGCCAGCAGCGACTTTAATGAGCAGTTCTTC. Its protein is CASSDFNEQFF.

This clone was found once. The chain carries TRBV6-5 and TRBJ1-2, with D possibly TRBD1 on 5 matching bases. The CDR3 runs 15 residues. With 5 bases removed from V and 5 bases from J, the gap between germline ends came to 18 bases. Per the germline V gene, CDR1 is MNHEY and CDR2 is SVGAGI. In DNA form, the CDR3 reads TGTGCCAGCAGTCCCACGGACAACCGCGTATATGGCTACACCTTC. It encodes CASSPTDNRVYGYTF.

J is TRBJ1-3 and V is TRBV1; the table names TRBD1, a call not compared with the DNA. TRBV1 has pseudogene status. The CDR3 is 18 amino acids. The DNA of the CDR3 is TGCACCAGCAGCCAAGGGGGCAGAATGTTTCTCTCTGGAAACACCATATATTTT. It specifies CTSSQGGRMFLSGNTIYF.

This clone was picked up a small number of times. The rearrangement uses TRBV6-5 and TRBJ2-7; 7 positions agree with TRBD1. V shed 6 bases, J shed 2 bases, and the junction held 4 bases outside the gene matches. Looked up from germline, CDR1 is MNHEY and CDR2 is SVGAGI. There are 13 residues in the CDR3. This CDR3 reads CASSRTGTYEQYF. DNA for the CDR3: TGTGCCAGCAGCCGGACAGGTACCTACGAGCAGTACTTC.

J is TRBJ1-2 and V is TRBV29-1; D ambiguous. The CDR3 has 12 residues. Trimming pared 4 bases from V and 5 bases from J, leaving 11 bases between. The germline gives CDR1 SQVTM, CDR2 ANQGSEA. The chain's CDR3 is CSVGVGGYGYTF. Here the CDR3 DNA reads TGCAGCGTTGGGGTAGGCGGATATGGCTACACCTTC.

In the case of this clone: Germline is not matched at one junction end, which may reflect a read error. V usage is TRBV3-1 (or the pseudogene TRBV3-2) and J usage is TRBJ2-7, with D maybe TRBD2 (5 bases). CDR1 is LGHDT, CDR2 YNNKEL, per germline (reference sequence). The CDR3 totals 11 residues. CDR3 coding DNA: TGTGCCAGCAGGGACTCTTACGGGCAGTACTTC. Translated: CASRDSYGQYF.

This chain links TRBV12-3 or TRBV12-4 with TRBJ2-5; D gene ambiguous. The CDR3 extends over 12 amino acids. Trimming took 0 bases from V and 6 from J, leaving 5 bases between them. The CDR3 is CASSLALKTQYF. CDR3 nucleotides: TGTGCCAGCAGTTTAGCGTTAAAGACCCAGTACTTC.

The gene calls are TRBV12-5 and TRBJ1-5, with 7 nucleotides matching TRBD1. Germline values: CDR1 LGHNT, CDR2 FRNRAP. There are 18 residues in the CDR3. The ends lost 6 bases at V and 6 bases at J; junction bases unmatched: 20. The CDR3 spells CASGAYRGWGESGQPQHF. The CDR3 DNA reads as TGTGCTAGTGGGGCATACAGGGGTTGGGGCGAAAGCGGTCAGCCCCAGCATTTT.

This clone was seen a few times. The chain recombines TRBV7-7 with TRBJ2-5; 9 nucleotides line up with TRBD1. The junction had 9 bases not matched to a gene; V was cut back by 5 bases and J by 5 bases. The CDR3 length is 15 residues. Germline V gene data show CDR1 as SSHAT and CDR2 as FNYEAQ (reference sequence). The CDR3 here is CASSPGQGQLETQYF. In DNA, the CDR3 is TGTGCCAGCAGCCCAGGACAGGGGCAATTGGAGACCCAGTACTTC.

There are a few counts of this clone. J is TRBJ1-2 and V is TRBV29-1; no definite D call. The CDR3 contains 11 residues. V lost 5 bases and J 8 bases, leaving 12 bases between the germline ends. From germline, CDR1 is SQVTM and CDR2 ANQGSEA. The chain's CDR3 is CSVKTRRGYTF. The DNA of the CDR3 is TGCAGCGTTAAGACAAGGCGCGGCTACACCTTC.

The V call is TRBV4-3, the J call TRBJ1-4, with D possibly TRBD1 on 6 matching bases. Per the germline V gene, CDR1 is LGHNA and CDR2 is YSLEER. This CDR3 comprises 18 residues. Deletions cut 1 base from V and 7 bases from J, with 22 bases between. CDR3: CASSQVRQVVPLSEKLFF. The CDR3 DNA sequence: TGCGCCAGCAGCCAAGTCAGACAGGTAGTACCCCTTAGTGAAAAACTGTTTTTT.

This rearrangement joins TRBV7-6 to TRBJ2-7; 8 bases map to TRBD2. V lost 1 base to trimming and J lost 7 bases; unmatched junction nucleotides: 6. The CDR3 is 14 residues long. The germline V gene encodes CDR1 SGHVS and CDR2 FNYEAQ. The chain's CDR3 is CASSLGPERGEQYF. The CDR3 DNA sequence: TGTGCCAGCAGCTTAGGTCCCGAGCGGGGGGAGCAGTACTTC.

The CDR3 region is CASSREGRGETQYF. CDR3 in DNA: TGTGCCAGCAGCCGGGAGGGCAGGGGAGAGACCCAGTACTTC. This sequence joins TRBV11-3 and TRBJ2-5; 8 bases match TRBD2. The CDR3 extends over 14 amino acids. V lost 5 bases, J lost 4 bases, and 6 bases stayed unmatched. Germline loops: CDR1 SGHNT, CDR2 YENEEA.

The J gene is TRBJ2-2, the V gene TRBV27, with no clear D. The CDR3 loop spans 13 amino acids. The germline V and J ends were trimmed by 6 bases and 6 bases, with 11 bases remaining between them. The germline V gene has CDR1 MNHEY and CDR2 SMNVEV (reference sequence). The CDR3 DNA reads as TGTGCCAGCAGCCTAATCCTAGCCGGGGAGCTGTTTTTT. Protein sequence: CASSLILAGELFF.

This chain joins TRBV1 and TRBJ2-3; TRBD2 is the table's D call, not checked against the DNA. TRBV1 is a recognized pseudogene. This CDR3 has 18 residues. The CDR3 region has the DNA TGCACCAGCAGCCAAGGGTTGACCAGCGGGATGGTCGCAGATACGCAGTATTTT. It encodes CTSSQGLTSGMVADTQYF.

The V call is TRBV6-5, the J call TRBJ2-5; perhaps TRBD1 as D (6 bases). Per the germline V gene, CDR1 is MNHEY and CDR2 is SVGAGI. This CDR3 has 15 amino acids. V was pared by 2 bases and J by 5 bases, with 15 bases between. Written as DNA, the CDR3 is TGTGCCAGCAGTTACGGGCAGGGGTTAGGGGAGACCCAGTACTTC. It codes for CASSYGQGLGETQYF.

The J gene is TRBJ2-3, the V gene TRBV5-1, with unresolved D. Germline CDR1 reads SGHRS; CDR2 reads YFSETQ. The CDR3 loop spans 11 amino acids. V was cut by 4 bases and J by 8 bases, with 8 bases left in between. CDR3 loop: CASSGPGTQYF. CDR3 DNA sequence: TGCGCCAGCAGCGGCCCAGGTACGCAGTATTTT. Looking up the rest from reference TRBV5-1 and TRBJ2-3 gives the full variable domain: KAGVTQTPRYLIKTRGQQVTLSCSPISGHRSVSWYQQTPGQGLQFLFEYFSETQRNKGNFPGRFSGRQFSNSRSEMNVSTLELGDSALYLCASSGPGTQYFGPGTRLTVL.

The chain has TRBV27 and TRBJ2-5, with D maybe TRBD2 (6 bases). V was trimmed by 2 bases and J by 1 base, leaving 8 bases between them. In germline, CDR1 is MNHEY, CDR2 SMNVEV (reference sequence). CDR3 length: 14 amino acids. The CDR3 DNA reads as TGTGCCAGCAGTTTACAGGGAGGCCAAGAGACCCAGTACTTC. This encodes CASSLQGGQETQYF.

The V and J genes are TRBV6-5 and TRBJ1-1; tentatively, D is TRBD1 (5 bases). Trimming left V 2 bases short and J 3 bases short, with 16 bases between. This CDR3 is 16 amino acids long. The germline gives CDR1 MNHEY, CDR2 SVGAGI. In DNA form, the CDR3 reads TGTGCCAGCAGTTACGATCCGGGCCGGGGGTACACTGAAGCTTTCTTT. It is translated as CASSYDPGRGYTEAFF.

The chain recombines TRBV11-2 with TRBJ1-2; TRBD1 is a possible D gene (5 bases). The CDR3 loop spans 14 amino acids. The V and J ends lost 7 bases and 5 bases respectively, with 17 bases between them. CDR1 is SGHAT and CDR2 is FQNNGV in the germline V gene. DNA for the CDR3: TGTGCCAGCACCTCCCTGGGGGGAACTTATGGCTACACCTTC. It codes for CASTSLGGTYGYTF.

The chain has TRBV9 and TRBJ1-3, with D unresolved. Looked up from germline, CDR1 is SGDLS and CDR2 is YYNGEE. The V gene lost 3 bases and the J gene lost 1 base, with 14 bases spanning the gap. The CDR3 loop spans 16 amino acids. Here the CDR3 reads CASSEQVTNSGNTIYF. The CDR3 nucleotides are TGTGCCAGCAGCGAACAAGTGACAAATTCTGGAAACACCATATATTTT.

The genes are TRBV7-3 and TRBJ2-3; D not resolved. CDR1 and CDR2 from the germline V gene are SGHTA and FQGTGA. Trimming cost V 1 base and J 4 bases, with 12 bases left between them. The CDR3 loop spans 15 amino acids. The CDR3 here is CASSLRGGRADTQYF. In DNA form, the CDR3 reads TGTGCCAGCAGCTTAAGAGGCGGTCGGGCAGATACGCAGTATTTT.

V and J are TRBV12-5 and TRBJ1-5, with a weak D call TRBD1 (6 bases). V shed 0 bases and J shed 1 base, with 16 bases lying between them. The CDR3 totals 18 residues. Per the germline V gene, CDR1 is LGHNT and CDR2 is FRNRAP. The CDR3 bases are TGTGCTAGTGGTTTGGTACAACGTGGCAGGGGAAGCAATCAGCCCCAGCATTTT. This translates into CASGLVQRGRGSNQPQHF.

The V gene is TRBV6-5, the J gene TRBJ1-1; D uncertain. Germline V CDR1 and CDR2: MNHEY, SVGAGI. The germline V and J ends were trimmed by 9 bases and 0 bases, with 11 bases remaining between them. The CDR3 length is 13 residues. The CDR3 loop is CASSRPLNTEAFF. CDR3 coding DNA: TGTGCCAGTTCTAGACCGTTGAACACTGAAGCTTTCTTT.

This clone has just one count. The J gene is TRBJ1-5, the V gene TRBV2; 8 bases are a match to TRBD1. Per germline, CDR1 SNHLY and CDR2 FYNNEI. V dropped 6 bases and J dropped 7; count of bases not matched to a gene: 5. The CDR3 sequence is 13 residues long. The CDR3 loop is CASRGQGEQPQHF. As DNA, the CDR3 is TGTGCCAGCAGAGGACAGGGTGAACAGCCCCAGCATTTT.

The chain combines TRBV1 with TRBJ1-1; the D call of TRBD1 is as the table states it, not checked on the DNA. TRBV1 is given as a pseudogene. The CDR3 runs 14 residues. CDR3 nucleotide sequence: TGCACCAGCCGACACAGGGTACTGAACACTGAAGCTTTCTTT. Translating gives CTSRHRVLNTEAFF.

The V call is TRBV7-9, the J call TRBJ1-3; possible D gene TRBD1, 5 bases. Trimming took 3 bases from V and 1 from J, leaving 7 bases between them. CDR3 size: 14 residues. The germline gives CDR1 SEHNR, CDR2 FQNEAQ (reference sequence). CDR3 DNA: TGTGCCAGCAGCTTCGGGACTTCTGGAAACACCATATATTTT. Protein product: CASSFGTSGNTIYF.

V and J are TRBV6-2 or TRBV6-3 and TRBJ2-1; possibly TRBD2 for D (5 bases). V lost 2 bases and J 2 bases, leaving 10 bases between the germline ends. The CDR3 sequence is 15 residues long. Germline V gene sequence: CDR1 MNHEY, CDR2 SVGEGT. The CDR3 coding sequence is TGTGCCAGCAGTTACAGGCCGGGAACCTACAATGAGCAGTTCTTC. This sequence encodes CASSYRPGTYNEQFF.

The chain's CDR3 is CASSPRTGHYGYTF. DNA for the CDR3: TGTGCCAGCAGCCCCCGGACAGGGCATTATGGCTACACCTTC. The chain couples TRBV7-2 to TRBJ1-2; the match to TRBD1 covers 8 bases. CDR1 is SGHTA, CDR2 FQGNSA, per germline. The V gene end was trimmed by 5 bases and the J gene end by 5 bases; junction bases not matched to a gene: 7. This CDR3 region has 14 residues.

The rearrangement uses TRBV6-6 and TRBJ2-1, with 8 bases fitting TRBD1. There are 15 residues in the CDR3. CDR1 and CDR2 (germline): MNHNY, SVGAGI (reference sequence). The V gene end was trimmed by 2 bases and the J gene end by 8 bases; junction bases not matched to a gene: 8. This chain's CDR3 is CASSYTQGAFDEQFF. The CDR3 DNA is TGTGCCAGCAGTTACACGCAGGGGGCTTTTGATGAGCAGTTCTTC.

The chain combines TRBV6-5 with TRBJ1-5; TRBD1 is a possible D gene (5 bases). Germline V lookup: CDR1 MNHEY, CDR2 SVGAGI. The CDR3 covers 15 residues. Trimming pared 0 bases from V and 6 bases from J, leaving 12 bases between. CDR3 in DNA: TGTGCCAGCAGTTACTCGAGCAGGGTTGGTCAGCCCCAGCATTTT. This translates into CASSYSSRVGQPQHF.

CDR3 loop: CASSSTASGNTIYF. DNA for the CDR3: TGTGCCAGCAGTTCGACAGCCTCTGGAAACACCATATATTTT. The gene calls are TRBV6-5 and TRBJ1-3, with D perhaps matching TRBD1 (5 bases). This CDR3 is 14 amino acids long. Germline CDR1 and CDR2: MNHEY and SVGAGI. Trimming pared 4 bases from V and 0 bases from J, leaving 7 bases between.